This paragraph reports one T cell receptor beta chain. Its antigen is still unknown. Base-call qualities are not available, and no considerably larger clone is one nucleotide away. This entry belongs to a study of cytomegalovirus exposure and HLA in healthy donors (dated by TCRdb to about 2017). Regarding the research as a whole: An earlier analysis of 587 of the donors reported approximately 280 Gb of sequence data and 117 million unique TCR beta sequences obtained from 180 million or so T cells. An early release covering over 500 HLA-typed donors comprised 300 to 350 gigabases of sequencing data and some 79 million unique TCR sequences. The genetic ancestry cluster associated with self-reported Caucasian donors included around four fifths of the 398 genotyped donors. The study aimed to test whether signatures of past pathogen exposure could be identified by cataloging public T cell receptors. The study used immunosequencing to profile the T cell repertoires of hundreds of subjects and linked those repertoires to cytomegalovirus serostatus. Besides the first cohort of around 670 subjects, a separate validation cohort made up of roughly 120 different subjects was used. High-throughput TCR immunosequencing, statistical association of individual TCRs with disease status, and machine learning were combined to predict cytomegalovirus infection status. To study patterns of TCR occurrence, a later analysis re-analyzed previously published TCR beta repertoires from 500 to 850 donors and added high-resolution HLA genotyping. Rather than drawing on any new phenotypic data, the later analysis identified candidate immune exposures from TCR beta sequences and the way those sequences occurred across donors. An earlier analysis of approximately 630 of the donors applied high-throughput TCR beta sequencing to assess whether each TCR beta V gene segment acted as functional or pseudogenic. Alongside the repertoire data, information on donor age, sex, ethnicity and CMV serostatus was compiled. Genome-wide SNP genotypes for about 65% of the 666 donors were used in a later genetic analysis, which treated that subset as a discovery cohort. All discovery cohort repertoires had been generated using a single sequencing platform. Both class I and class II loci were covered by HLA typing, at four-digit resolution. Typing coverage varied by locus: roughly 620-640 donors for A, B, C, DRB1 and DQB1; roughly 500 for DQA1; more than 600 for DPA1; about 450 for DPB1. Five DR-DQ haplotypes were handled as single units for association and clustering because linkage in the cohort was strong. Among some 410 genotyped donors of the cohort, an average of around 250,000 unique TCR beta nucleotide sequences was sequenced per donor, of which approximately 18% were non-productive. What the authors observed across the whole study: A few of the identified cytomegalovirus-associated TCR beta chains were confirmed in vitro to be specific for cytomegalovirus antigens. Roughly uniform sequencing depth across donors was assumed in presence/absence analyses, although this assumption may not hold. A further reported finding was that TCR beta sequences accurately predicted the HLA-A and HLA-B alleles for most subjects in the first cohort. The study listed 150 to 200 TCR beta chains as associated with cytomegalovirus. Because counts were too low, seventeen rarely observed V segments, including chromosome 9 orphons, were left out of the earlier analysis of about 500 of the donors. Most TCR sequences were seen in very few donors, while some public TCRs were found in many individuals. Correlated functional status among segregating V segments might reflect linkage disequilibrium, but an unknown experimental factor could not be ruled out. Compared with equally common non-associated chains, HLA-associated TCR beta chains in a later analysis were more clonally expanded and had lower generation probabilities. A later analysis associated 15,000 to 20,000 TCR beta sequences with specific HLA alleles at a false discovery rate of 0.05. When HLA alleles, especially DR and DQ, strongly co-occurred, attributing TCR associations to individual alleles was difficult. A later analysis found that TCR association rates varied across HLA loci, with DRB1 alleles showing the most associated TCRs and HLA-C alleles the fewest. A cluster of highly shared sequence variants was judged likely to represent a technical artifact of the sequencing pipeline. In a later analysis, several top co-occurrence clusters were reported to appear linked to parvovirus B19, influenza, CMV and Epstein-Barr virus. Because HLA typing was unavailable for some donors at each locus, only the typed subset was used in association tests. A later genetic analysis reported fewer N-insertions in productive TCRs among donors in an Asian-associated ancestry cluster than the approximately 670-donor mean. Cytomegalovirus status was reported to be diagnosed by the classifier with high specificity and sensitivity in both the original and validation cohorts. The authors suggested that the approach could potentially be extended to other disease states and immunological phenotypes. The only immune exposure information available for the cohort was CMV serostatus. An association between a missense DCLRE1C variant and V-gene and J-gene trimming of TCR beta chains was found in a later genetic analysis and replicated in an independent cohort. In an earlier analysis of 587 of the donors, most TCR beta V segments appeared in productive rearrangements about 87% or about 30% of the time, broadly matching IMGT annotations. In a later analysis, most CMV-associated TCR beta chains were found to appear HLA-restricted, with HLA associations seemingly driven largely by CMV exposure. In this cohort, only TCR beta chains were sequenced, and detectable features were limited by the absence of alpha or paired-chain data.

To prepare the library, the immunoSEQ multiplex PCR assay was applied. A mixture of 60 forward primers for TCR Vbeta segments and 13 reverse primers for TCR Jbeta segments was used in the multiplex PCR. The CDR3 region of rearranged TCR beta genes was amplified from genomic DNA with a multiplex PCR assay. Amplified TCR beta libraries were sequenced as 87-base-pair reads on the Illumina HiSeq System. The authors' analysis ran thus. A later analysis counted about 80 million unique TCR beta chains across the 650 to 800 repertoires, and 9 million to 14 million of these chains were shared by at least two donors. To remove PCR and sequencing errors, raw reads were error-corrected and collapsed into unique sequences using a nearest-neighbor algorithm that merged closely related sequences. To assign V, D and J gene segments, CDR3 sequences were aligned to IMGT reference sequences. For a sequence to be retained, a match of at least six nucleotides was required to both a V gene segment and a J gene segment. Rearrangements were classified as productive when the CDR3 lacked stop codons and remained in frame with V and J, and all other rearrangements were classified as non-productive. Following IMGT convention, CDR3 was defined as the stretch from the second conserved V-encoded cysteine to the conserved J-encoded phenylalanine. Sequences without an unambiguous match to a single V gene segment were excluded from the earlier analysis of about 640 of the donors. An earlier analysis of some 610 of the donors called V segments functional above 56.7% productive rearrangements and segregating when the between-donor standard deviation exceeded 5%. A statistical classification framework was developed to diagnose cytomegalovirus status using the catalog of TCR beta chain sequences. A later analysis assigned V and J genes by comparing TCR nucleotide sequences with IMGT/GENE-DB human TR gene sequences. The TCRdist pipeline was used in a later analysis to assign CDR3 sequences and most-parsimonious VDJ recombination scenarios. In a later analysis, every TCR beta chain was defined by the combination of its CDR3 amino acid sequence and its V-gene family, and reads without a unique V-gene family were dropped. A later analysis removed several hundred highly shared, low-generation-probability nucleotide sequences to deal with suspected cross-contamination and a sequencing artifact. For each public chain, a later analysis derived a clonal expansion index from normalized ranks of inferred template counts within each repertoire. In a later analysis, generation probabilities were computed with a VDJ recombination model fitted to out-of-frame rearrangements, and the resulting probabilities were checked against IGoR. In a later analysis, hypergeometric tests were used to score TCR-TCR, TCR-HLA and TCR-CMV co-occurrence, with a repertoire-size bias correction applied to TCR pairs. False discovery rates were estimated in a later analysis by permuting HLA or CMV assignments 20 times. In a later analysis, co-occurring TCRs were grouped using DBSCAN, and TCRdist sequence similarity was added for clustering within HLA-allele-positive subsets. Co-occurrence clustering excluded repertoires with fewer than 30,000 or more than 120,000 public chains, plus five with anomalous nucleotide sharing. TCRdb's version of the immuneACCESS table is confined to in-frame rearrangements and falls short of the full clone set. An unresolved V gene accounts for under half of the shortfall where checked; the remainder is of unknown origin. V and J calls and clone size follow that table, whereas D and trimming were derived from the DNA. The sample table shows under 85,000 clones, and roughly three quarters are seen once. Around a fifth of the sample belongs to the ten largest clones.

The cohort comprised hundreds of healthy bone marrow donors. At the time of sampling, all cohort members were nominally healthy, though unrecorded immune exposures were likely present. The donor tested CMV seropositive and was one of the 289 seropositive cohort members. Every donor gave a peripheral blood sample, and the peripheral blood mononuclear cells from that sample were used for TCR beta sequencing. Genomic DNA was extracted from the blood cell samples with the Qiagen DNeasy Blood Extraction Kit. The sequence was obtained from a woman in her forties in good health and CMV-seropositive. Input material: PBMCs.

The CDR3 protein sequence reads: CASSSPDRIAKNIQYF. The nucleotide sequence reads TGTGCCAGCAGTTCACCGGACAGAATAGCCAAAAACATTCAGTACTTC. This chain joins TRBV27 to TRBJ2-4; TRBD1 is a weak D gene call, 6 bases matching. Trimming at the junction amounts to 4 bases on V and 0 bases on J, and the germline ends lie 13 bases apart. From cysteine to phenylalanine, the CDR3 is 16 amino acids long. Kept here is only the CDR3 DNA, which spans 48 bases and is read in frame from base 1. The germline V gene (reference sequence) provides CDR1 MNHEY and CDR2 SMNVEV.